These T cell receptor beta chains were read from a single sample in a study of beta chain features in type 1 diabetes. Assay: immunoSEQ multiplex PCR; the TCRdb copy retains only in-frame clones and omits some. The sample records about 740,000 clones, 10% to 15% being singletons. Source material: naive CD4+ T cells from blood. These receptors originate from a man aged 18-30 years with type 1 diabetes. The CDR3 runs from the conserved cysteine through the conserved F or W. The size entry is marked missing in some rows and otherwise reads once, few, many or a size class.

J,V,size,CDR3
TRBJ1-1,TRBV30,few,CAWGRMNTEAFF
TRBJ1-2,TRBV10-2,.,CASSHGQGPDGYTF
TRBJ2-2,TRBV7-9,few,CASSLDLSTGELFF
TRBJ1-2,TRBV4-1,.,CASSQDSSFNYGYTF
TRBJ2-3,TRBV6-5,.,CASSLGTGTDTQYF
TRBJ2-5,TRBV5-4,.,CASSSQLAGGQETQYF
TRBJ2-5,TRBV11-2,.,CASSLEGARGGTQYF
TRBJ1-2,TRBV23-1,few,CASSQSPQGPKIYGYTF
TRBJ2-2,TRBV6-1,.,CASSEAGGTNTGELFF
TRBJ2-7,TRBV18,few,CASSPGATGAYEQYF
TRBJ2-5,TRBV15,few,CATSREGTTKETQYF
TRBJ2-1,TRBV6-1,.,CASSPQGLGYNEQFF
TRBJ2-5,TRBV9,.,CASSVAGGRPQETQYF
TRBJ2-5,TRBV2,few,CASSDRAEGTQYF
TRBJ1-1,TRBV7-9,few,CASSLKGGEEAEAFF
TRBJ1-1,TRBV30,.,CAWMWTTGAFF
TRBJ2-1,TRBV4-1,few,CASSQGGRSSYNEQFF
TRBJ2-7,TRBV9,.,CASSVAGTGTYEQYF
TRBJ2-2,TRBV7-2,.,CASRGRGMNTGELFF
TRBJ2-2,TRBV7-9,.,CASSSRLASNTGELFF
TRBJ2-3,TRBV7-9,.,CASSPGQGEDTQYF
TRBJ1-2,TRBV7-9,.,CASSLGHDAYGYTF
TRBJ1-1,TRBV10-3,.,CASSARAGDLNTEAFF
TRBJ1-5,TRBV30,few,CACTMGPGEGQPQHF
TRBJ2-2,TRBV9,.,CASSVGGQPYTGELFF
TRBJ2-2,TRBV2,.,CAGTGAVNTGELFF
TRBJ1-2,TRBV30,.,CAWSLRTGGGYTF
TRBJ2-5,TRBV25-1,few,CASSDRRQGREETQYF
TRBJ2-7,TRBV21-1,.,CASSKADGGLFIYEQYF
TRBJ1-3,TRBV30,few,CAWSGGTSGNTIYF
TRBJ2-5,TRBV6-5,.,CASSPQAEQETQYF
TRBJ1-2,TRBV30,few,CAWSSHYGYTF
TRBJ2-7,TRBV19,.,CASSTQGSSEQYF
TRBJ1-6,TRBV10-3,few,CAISGRAGDYNSPLHF
TRBJ2-1,TRBV30,.,CAWSSQGENEQFF
TRBJ1-5,TRBV6-5,few,CASSYRQGINQPQHF
TRBJ1-1,TRBV19,.,CASSMQRLNTEAFF
TRBJ1-4,TRBV10-2,few,CASSWTGDEKLFF
TRBJ2-3,TRBV7-8,few,CASSLGSGVTDTQYF
TRBJ2-4,TRBV2,.,CASRDELATKNIQYF
TRBJ2-1,TRBV5-1,few,CASSLGQIDNEQFF
TRBJ2-1,TRBV28,.,CASTLRRQGSGEQFF
TRBJ1-1,TRBV13,few,CASSRGTEAFF
TRBJ1-2,TRBV7-9,.,CASSPQDYTF
TRBJ2-1,TRBV23-1,.,CASSRSSDRGVRYNEQFF
TRBJ2-3,TRBV4-1,.,CASSQEPGVSTDTQYF
TRBJ2-5,TRBV6-5,few,CASSYGPGQETQYF
TRBJ2-3,TRBV2,once,CASSQEVGLGADTQYF
TRBJ2-7,TRBV20-1,few,CSARFYYEQYF
TRBJ2-6,TRBV6-5,.,CASSSTNVLTF
TRBJ2-1,TRBV7-6,.,CASSLGLAGDNEQFF
TRBJ2-2,TRBV4-1,.,CASSPAQRTGELFF
TRBJ2-5,TRBV30,few,CAWSPEGTGGRETQYF
TRBJ2-7,TRBV29-1,.,CSAGGVAGVGQGPEQYF
TRBJ1-1,TRBV5-6,.,CASSPTGGMNTEAFF
TRBJ2-5,TRBV5-1,few,CASSPGTGGVGETQYF
TRBJ2-7,TRBV4-2,few,CASSQDGSGWSYEQYF
TRBJ1-1,TRBV6-1,.,CASSPGHEAFF
TRBJ2-1,TRBV27,.,CASTQGGGLNEQFF
TRBJ1-1,TRBV18,.,CASSPPKGQGLNTEAFF